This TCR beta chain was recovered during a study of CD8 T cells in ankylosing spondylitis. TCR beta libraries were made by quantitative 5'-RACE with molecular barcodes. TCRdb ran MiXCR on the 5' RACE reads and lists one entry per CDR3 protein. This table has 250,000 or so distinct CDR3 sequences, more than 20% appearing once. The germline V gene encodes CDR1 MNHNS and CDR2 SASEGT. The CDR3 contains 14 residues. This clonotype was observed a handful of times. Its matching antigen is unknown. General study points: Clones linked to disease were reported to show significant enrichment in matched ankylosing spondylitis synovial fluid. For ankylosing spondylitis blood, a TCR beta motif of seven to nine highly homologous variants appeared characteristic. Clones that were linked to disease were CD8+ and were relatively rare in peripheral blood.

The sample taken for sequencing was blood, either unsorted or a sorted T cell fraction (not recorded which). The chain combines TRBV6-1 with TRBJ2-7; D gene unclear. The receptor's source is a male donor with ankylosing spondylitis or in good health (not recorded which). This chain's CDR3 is CGVRGSFPSYEQYF. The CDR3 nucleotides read TGTGGGGTCCGAGGCAGCTTCCCCTCCTACGAGCAGTACTTC.